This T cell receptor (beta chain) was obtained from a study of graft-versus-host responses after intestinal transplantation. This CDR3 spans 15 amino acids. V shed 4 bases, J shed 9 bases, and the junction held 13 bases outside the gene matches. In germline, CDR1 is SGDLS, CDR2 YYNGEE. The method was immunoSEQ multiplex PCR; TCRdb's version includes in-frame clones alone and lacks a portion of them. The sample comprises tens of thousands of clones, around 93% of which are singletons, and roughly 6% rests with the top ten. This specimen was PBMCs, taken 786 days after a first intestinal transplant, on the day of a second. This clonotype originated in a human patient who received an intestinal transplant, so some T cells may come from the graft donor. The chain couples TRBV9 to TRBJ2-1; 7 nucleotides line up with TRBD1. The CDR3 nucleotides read TGTGCCAGCAGCTTCGGTACAGGGGCGGCCGCTGAGCAGTTCTTC. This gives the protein CASSFGTGAAAEQFF.